The clone carrying this T cell receptor (beta chain) was seen many times. This sample is drawn from a study of T cells in Graves' hyperthyroidism and ophthalmopathy. Amplification of TCR beta CDR3 regions was performed using RNA transcripts as template. The HTBI set primed first-round TCR CDR3 RT-PCR. Each CDR3 protein is one row after TCRdb ran MiXCR on the multiplex PCR reads. The table shows around 190,000 distinct CDR3 sequences, with more than 15% occurring only once. Over 18 months, lack of ophthalmopathy progression marked Graves' hyperthyroidism as stable. V was trimmed by 4 bases and J by 4 bases, leaving 10 bases between them. Germline values: CDR1 SNHLY, CDR2 FYNNEI. The CDR3 loop spans 13 amino acids.

Input material: blood. The chain has TRBV2 and TRBJ2-5, with unresolved D. The source of this sequence is a woman in her fifties or sixties with Graves' hyperthyroidism. The CDR3 protein is CASSVPPSETQYF. In DNA, the CDR3 is TGTGCCAGCAGTGTTCCCCCCTCAGAGACCCAGTACTTC.